This entry lists 31 T cell receptor beta chains sequenced from one sample in a study of T cells in Graves' hyperthyroidism and ophthalmopathy. TCR beta CDR3 sequences were amplified from RNA transcripts. An initial round of RT-PCR targeting the TCR CDR3 relied on the HTBI primer set. TCRdb independently ran MiXCR on the multiplex PCR reads; one entry per CDR3 protein. The sample lists roughly 580,000 distinct CDR3 sequences, under 60% occurring once. Sequencing was carried out using peripheral blood or thyroid tissue (not recorded which). These receptors originate from a woman between 18 and 29 years old with Graves' hyperthyroidism.

This clonotype was detected many times. This chain joins TRBV7-9 and TRBJ2-5, with 7 bases fitting TRBD1. Germline loops: CDR1 SEHNR, CDR2 FQNEAQ (reference sequence). This CDR3 has 14 amino acids. V trimming: 6 bases; J trimming: 0 bases; junction bases outside the gene matches: 4. The CDR3 here is CASRKGQYQETQYF. The CDR3 DNA reads as TGTGCCAGCAGGAAGGGACAGTACCAAGAGACCCAGTACTTC.

CDR3 amino acids: CASRGAGDNSPLHF. CDR3 nucleotide sequence: TGTGCCAGCAGAGGGGCAGGGGATAATTCACCCCTCCACTTT. The rearrangement links TRBV25-1 to TRBJ1-6, with D possibly matching TRBD1 (6 bases). The germline V gene encodes CDR1 MGHDK and CDR2 SYGVNS. The CDR3 covers 14 residues. Trimming removed 6 bases at V and 5 bases at J, with 11 bases between.

This chain joins TRBV7-9 and TRBJ2-2, with TRBD1 matching over 8 bases. CDR1 SEHNR and CDR2 FQNEAQ come from the germline V gene (reference sequence). The J segment lost 2 bases and the V segment lost 5 bases, leaving 4 bases of the junction unmatched. The CDR3 has 15 amino acids. The CDR3 sequence: CASSTDRGNTGELFF. CDR3 nucleotide sequence: TGTGCCAGCAGCACTGACAGGGGTAACACCGGGGAGCTGTTTTTT. The full variable domain, completed using reference TRBV7-9 and TRBJ2-2, is DTGVSQNPRHKITKRGQNVTFRCDPISEHNRLYWYRQTLGQGPEFLTYFQNEAQLEKSRLLSDRFSAERPKGSFSTLEIQRTEQGDSAMYLCASSTDRGNTGELFFGEGSRLTVL.

On this clonotype itself: Because it lacks the conserved phenylalanine or tryptophan at the end, this CDR3 is likely a read error. This chain uses TRBV7-3 with TRBJ2-7, with 12 nucleotides matching TRBD2. Germline loops: CDR1 SGHTA, CDR2 FQGTGA. Unmatched junction bases numbered 5, after V lost 4 bases and J lost 4 bases. This CDR3 has 15 amino acids. CDR3 nucleotide sequence: TGTGCCAGCAGCTACAGGACTAGCGGGAAATACGAGCAGTACTAC. Protein sequence: CASSYRTSGKYEQYY.

The rearrangement links TRBV10-3 to TRBJ1-1; 7 bases align to TRBD1. The trim removed 5 bases at V and 6 bases at J, leaving 0 bases unmatched. The CDR3 is 11 residues long. Germline V gives CDR1 ENHRY, CDR2 SYGVKD. In DNA form, the CDR3 reads TGTGCCATCAGTCAGGGGGCTGAAGCTTTCTTT. As protein: CAISQGAEAFF.

This clonotype was counted between two and nine times. One junction end does not reproduce the germline sequence, and a read error may be involved. The chain has TRBV10-3 and TRBJ1-5, with 11 bases that match TRBD1. Germline V gene data show CDR1 as ENHRY and CDR2 as SYGVKD. The CDR3 covers 16 residues. The CDR3 reads CASSSIPGTGGQPQHF. For the CDR3, the DNA is TGTGCCAGCAGTTCCATCCCCGGGACAGGGGGACAGCCCCAGCATTTT.

The chain recombines TRBV7-7 with TRBJ2-7; 9 nucleotides match TRBD2. The CDR3 consists of 14 residues. Trimming removed 5 bases from V and 6 bases from J; junction bases left unmatched: 8. Germline V gene sequence: CDR1 SSHAT, CDR2 FNYEAQ (reference sequence). The CDR3 nucleotides read TGTGCCAGCAGCCCCGCGGGAGGGACGGCCGAGCAGTACTTC. This encodes CASSPAGGTAEQYF.

This clonotype was detected only once. The chain is built from TRBV2 and TRBJ1-5; 7 bases map to TRBD1. The CDR3 loop spans 17 amino acids. The germline V gene has CDR1 SNHLY and CDR2 FYNNEI. Trimming removed 5 bases from V and 5 bases from J; junction bases left unmatched: 15. The CDR3 is CASSLVFGQGDHQPQHF. CDR3 nucleotides: TGTGCCAGCAGTTTAGTGTTCGGCCAGGGGGATCATCAGCCCCAGCATTTT. Looking up the rest from reference TRBV2 and TRBJ1-5 gives the full variable domain: EPEVTQTPSHQVTQMGQEVILRCVPISNHLYFYWYRQILGQKVEFLVSFYNNEISEKSEIFDDQFSVERPDGSNFTLKIRSTKLEDSAMYFCASSLVFGQGDHQPQHFGDGTRLSIL.

This CDR3 reads CASSQPGGDGYTF. The CDR3 DNA follows: TGCGCCAGCAGCCAGCCAGGGGGCGATGGCTACACCTTC. The chain employs TRBV4-1 and TRBJ1-2, with 8 bases matching TRBD1. This CDR3 region has 13 residues. V was pared by 3 bases and J by 6 bases, with 3 bases of the junction left unmatched. Germline V gene sequence: CDR1 MGHRA, CDR2 YSYEKL.

The chain links TRBV9 to TRBJ1-4, with D perhaps matching TRBD1 (5 bases). V lost 3 bases and J 6 bases, leaving 15 bases between the germline ends. CDR1 is SGDLS and CDR2 is YYNGEE in the germline V gene. The CDR3 runs 15 residues. The CDR3 nucleotides are TGTGCCAGCAGCGGCCCGGGAGGGGCTTATGAAAAACTGTTTTTT. Translated, it gives CASSGPGGAYEKLFF.

This clonotype was observed a single time. The CDR3 DNA is TGTGCCAGCAGTAAAAGTGGCGGACGGAGAGACTCCTACGAGCAGTACTTC. Translation gives CASSKSGGRRDSYEQYF. The chain carries TRBV2 and TRBJ2-7, with D uncertain. CDR3 length: 17 residues. CDR1 SNHLY and CDR2 FYNNEI come from the germline V gene. V lost 5 bases, J lost 0 bases, and 20 bases lay in between.

This clonotype was seen only a few times. The rearrangement links TRBV29-1 to TRBJ1-3, with D tentatively TRBD1 (5 bases). CDR3 length equals 13 residues. Looked up from germline, CDR1 is SQVTM and CDR2 is ANQGSEA. The germline V and J ends were trimmed by 4 bases and 1 base, with 8 bases remaining between them. The CDR3 here is CSVVGVSGNTIYF. In DNA, the CDR3 is TGCAGCGTTGTGGGGGTGTCTGGAAACACCATATATTTT.

This clonotype was seen repeatedly, ten times or more. The V call is TRBV25-1, the J call TRBJ1-1, with D uncertain. Trimming stripped 7 bases from V and 1 base from J, with 7 bases between. This CDR3 contains 12 residues. CDR1 MGHDK and CDR2 SYGVNS come from the germline V gene. The CDR3 region is CASKTGNTEAFF. As DNA, the CDR3 is TGTGCCAGCAAGACTGGGAACACTGAAGCTTTCTTT.

Worth noting for this clonotype: A much larger clone differs from this one at a single base, so this may be a read error. J is TRBJ2-5 and V is TRBV15; D is unclear. Germline CDR1 is LNHNV and CDR2 is YYDKDF (reference sequence). This CDR3 is built from 15 residues. Deletions cut 0 bases from V and 1 base from J, with 9 bases between. CDR3 in amino acids: CATSRETPGQETQYF. The CDR3 DNA reads as TGTGCCACCAGCAGAGAGACTCCAGGCCAAGAGACCCAGTACTTC. Full variable domain (outside the CDR3, taken from reference TRBV15 and TRBJ2-5): DAMVIQNPRYQVTQFGKPVTLSCSQTLNHNVMYWYQQKSSQAPKLLFHYYDKDFNNEADTPDNFQSRRPNTSFCFLDIRSPGLGDTAMYLCATSRETPGQETQYFGPGTRLLVL.

This clonotype appeared many times. V usage is TRBV7-9 and J usage is TRBJ1-4; 7 bases line up with TRBD1. The CDR3 loop spans 14 amino acids. CDR1 and CDR2 from the germline V gene are SEHNR and FQNEAQ (reference sequence). The J segment lost 8 bases and the V segment lost 5 bases, leaving 8 bases of the junction unmatched. CDR3 in amino acids: CASSGTGDVEKLFF. The CDR3 DNA follows: TGTGCCAGCAGCGGTACAGGGGATGTCGAAAAACTGTTTTTT.

At least ten counts were recorded for this clonotype. V and J are TRBV11-2 and TRBJ1-2, with D possibly being TRBD1 (5 bases). Per germline, CDR1 SGHAT and CDR2 FQNNGV. This CDR3 spans 14 amino acids. The V end was cut by 3 bases, the J end by 3 bases, with 11 bases between. The CDR3 here is CASSLSRVHYGYTF. As DNA, the CDR3 is TGTGCCAGCAGCTTGAGCAGGGTGCACTATGGCTACACCTTC.

This clonotype was seen at least ten times. The chain recombines TRBV25-1 with TRBJ1-4; D uncertain. The CDR3 has 12 residues. Germline CDR1 and CDR2: MGHDK and SYGVNS. V lost 5 bases, J lost 6 bases, and 7 bases lay in between. The DNA of the CDR3 is TGTGCCAGCAGTCGGCAGGATGAAAAACTGTTTTTT. Protein product: CASSRQDEKLFF.

The chain joins TRBV7-3 to TRBJ1-2, with D perhaps matching TRBD1 (5 bases). Germline assignment: CDR1 SGHTA and CDR2 FQGTGA. This CDR3 is built from 14 residues. V was clipped by 0 bases and J by 5 bases, with 10 bases between them. DNA of the CDR3: TGTGCCAGCAGCTTAACGAACAGGATTTATGGCTACACCTTC. It is translated as CASSLTNRIYGYTF.

The V gene is TRBV25-1, the J gene TRBJ1-1; D remains ambiguous. Germline V lookup: CDR1 MGHDK, CDR2 SYGVNS. CDR3 size: 14 residues. V lost 5 bases, J lost 3 bases, and 13 bases lay in between. DNA of the CDR3: TGTGCCAGCAGTTTCGGGGTTCAGCACACTGAAGCTTTCTTT. Translation gives CASSFGVQHTEAFF.

This clonotype was counted a few times. The CDR3: CASSGDSLYSNQPQHF. The CDR3 region has the DNA TGTGCCAGCAGTGGGGACAGCCTGTATAGCAATCAGCCCCAGCATTTT. The V and J genes are TRBV2 and TRBJ1-5; 7 bases are shared with TRBD1. J gave up 0 bases and V 4 bases, and 6 bases lay outside the gene matches. The CDR3 has 16 residues. The germline CDR1 and CDR2 sequences are SNHLY and FYNNEI.

This clonotype was observed a handful of times. The chain combines TRBV19 with TRBJ2-2; 12 bases map to TRBD2. CDR3 length equals 18 residues. The V and J ends lost 4 bases and 3 bases, in that order; junction bases with no gene match: 9. Germline CDR1 LNHDA, CDR2 SQIVND (reference sequence). The CDR3 loop reads CASSTVLAGGPHTGELFF. CDR3 DNA sequence: TGTGCCAGTAGTACCGTCCTAGCGGGAGGGCCGCACACCGGGGAGCTGTTTTTT.

This clonotype was counted a single time. This chain links TRBV25-1 with TRBJ1-1; the match to TRBD1 covers 7 bases. Germline loops: CDR1 MGHDK, CDR2 SYGVNS. The CDR3 contains 15 residues. V shed 6 bases, J shed 6 bases, and the junction held 13 bases outside the gene matches. CDR3 coding DNA: TGTGCCAGCAGCCTAATTGACAGGGTGAGCCCTGAAGCTTTCTTT. The encoded protein is CASSLIDRVSPEAFF.

This clonotype was seen more than once but under ten times. The chain has TRBV12-3 or TRBV12-4 and TRBJ1-2, with D hard to call. This CDR3 has 14 residues. Trimming pared 5 bases from V and 3 bases from J, leaving 13 bases between. The CDR3, as DNA: TGTGCCAGCAGTGGGCCCCCCGTCGACTATGGCTACACCTTC. Translating gives CASSGPPVDYGYTF.

This rearrangement joins TRBV7-8 to TRBJ2-7; 8 bases fit TRBD2. J gave up 2 bases and V 5 bases, and 8 bases lay outside the gene matches. From germline, CDR1 is SGHVS and CDR2 FQNEAQ. CDR3 length: 15 amino acids. The CDR3 is CASSQRAGAPYEQYF. The CDR3, as DNA: TGTGCCAGCAGCCAACGAGCGGGAGCCCCCTACGAGCAGTACTTC.

A remark on this clonotype: Likely a read error: the CDR3 ends without its conserved phenylalanine or tryptophan. This rearrangement joins TRBV7-2 to TRBJ1-2; no clear D. The V gene's germline CDR1 is SGHTA and CDR2 FQGNSA. V was pared by 4 bases and J by 4 bases, with 10 bases between. This CDR3 has 13 amino acids. CDR3 sequence: CASSYLGSYGYTY. CDR3 nucleotide sequence: TGTGCCAGCAGCTATTTAGGGAGCTATGGCTACACCTAC.

The gene calls are TRBV29-1 and TRBJ2-3; 11 positions match TRBD2. After removal of 4 bases from V and 6 bases from J, the junction contained 6 bases not matched to a gene. The germline CDR1 and CDR2 sequences are SQVTM and ANQGSEA. This CDR3 spans 14 amino acids. CDR3 in DNA: TGCAGCGTTGGGGTAGCGGGAGGGCTGGATACGCAGTATTTT. It translates to CSVGVAGGLDTQYF.

J is TRBJ1-5 and V is TRBV2; 10 nucleotides line up with TRBD1. J lost 4 bases, V lost 11 bases, and 11 bases had no gene match. The germline gives CDR1 SNHLY, CDR2 FYNNEI. The CDR3 consists of 15 residues. This CDR3 is CAWSGGQGINQPQHF. For the CDR3, the DNA is TGTGCCTGGAGTGGGGGACAGGGGATAAATCAGCCCCAGCATTTT.

This clonotype occurred a few times. This chain links TRBV5-1 with TRBJ1-4, with TRBD1 identical over 9 bases. With V trimmed by 5 bases and J by 7 bases, 6 bases remained unmatched. This CDR3 has 14 amino acids. Germline values: CDR1 SGHRS, CDR2 YFSETQ. The CDR3 region has the DNA TGCGCCAGCAGTTCCGGGACAGGGATTGAAAAACTGTTTTTT. Amino acids: CASSSGTGIEKLFF.

This clonotype was detected ten times or more. V and J are TRBV6-5 and TRBJ1-6, with unresolved D. The V end lost 2 bases, the J end lost 7 bases, and 3 bases lay between the germline ends. The CDR3 extends over 12 amino acids. Germline CDR1 MNHEY, CDR2 SVGAGI. CDR3: CASSYLNSPLHF. DNA of the CDR3: TGTGCCAGCAGTTACCTGAATTCACCCCTCCACTTT.

For this clonotype: An end of the junction does not agree with germline; a read error may underlie this. V usage is TRBV10-3 and J usage is TRBJ1-5; D gene unclear. The CDR3 runs 15 residues. Germline CDR1 reads ENHRY; CDR2 reads SYGVKD. CDR3: CASSLALRSNQPQHF. CDR3 nucleotides: TGTGCCAGCAGTTTAGCACTCCGTAGCAATCAGCCCCAGCATTTT.

This clonotype was seen repeatedly, ten times or more. The rearrangement joins TRBV7-9 to TRBJ1-6; 8 bases match TRBD1. Germline trimming cut 0 bases from V and 6 bases from J; bases unmatched to any gene: 1. Per germline, CDR1 SEHNR and CDR2 FQNEAQ (reference sequence). The CDR3 loop spans 15 amino acids. This CDR3 reads CASSLAQGANSPLHF. In nucleotides, the CDR3 is TGTGCCAGCAGCTTAGCCCAGGGGGCTAATTCACCCCTCCACTTT.